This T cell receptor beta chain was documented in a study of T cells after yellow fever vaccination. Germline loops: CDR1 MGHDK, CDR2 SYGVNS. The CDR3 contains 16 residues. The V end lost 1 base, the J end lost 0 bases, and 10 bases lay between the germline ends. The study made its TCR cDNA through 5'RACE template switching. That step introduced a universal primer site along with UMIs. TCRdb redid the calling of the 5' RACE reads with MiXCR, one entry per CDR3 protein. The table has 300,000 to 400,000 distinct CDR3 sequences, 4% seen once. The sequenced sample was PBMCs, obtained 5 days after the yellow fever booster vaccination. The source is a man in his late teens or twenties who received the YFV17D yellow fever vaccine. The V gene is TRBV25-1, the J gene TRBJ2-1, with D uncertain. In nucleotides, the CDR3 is TGTGCCAGCAGTGAATTGGGTTGGAGCTCCTACAATGAGCAGTTCTTC. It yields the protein CASSELGWSSYNEQFF.